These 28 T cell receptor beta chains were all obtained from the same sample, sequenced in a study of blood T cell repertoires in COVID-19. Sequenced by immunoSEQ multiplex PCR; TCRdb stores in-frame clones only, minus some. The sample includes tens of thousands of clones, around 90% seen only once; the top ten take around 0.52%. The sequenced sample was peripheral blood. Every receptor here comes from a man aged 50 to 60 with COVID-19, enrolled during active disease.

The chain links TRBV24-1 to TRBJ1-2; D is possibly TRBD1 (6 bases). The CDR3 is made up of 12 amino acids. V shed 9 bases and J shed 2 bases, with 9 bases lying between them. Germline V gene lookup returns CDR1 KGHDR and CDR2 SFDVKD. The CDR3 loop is CATGDRNYGYTF. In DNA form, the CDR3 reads TGTGCCACCGGAGACAGGAACTATGGCTACACCTTC.

CDR3 sequence: CASSPLSMGAIKANYGYTF. CDR3 DNA: TGTGCCAGCAGTCCACTGTCGATGGGGGCGATTAAGGCTAACTATGGCTACACCTTC. The rearrangement joins TRBV28 to TRBJ1-2; D perhaps matches TRBD1 (6 bases). Trimming took 5 bases from V and 0 from J, leaving 25 bases between them. Germline V gene sequence: CDR1 MDHEN, CDR2 SYDVKM. The CDR3 has 19 amino acids.

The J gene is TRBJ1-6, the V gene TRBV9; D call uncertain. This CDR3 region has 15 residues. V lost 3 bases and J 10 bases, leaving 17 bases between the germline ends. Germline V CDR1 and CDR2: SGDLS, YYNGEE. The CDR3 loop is CASSATFWPLSPLHF. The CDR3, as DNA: TGTGCCAGCAGCGCCACCTTCTGGCCGTTATCACCCCTCCACTTT.

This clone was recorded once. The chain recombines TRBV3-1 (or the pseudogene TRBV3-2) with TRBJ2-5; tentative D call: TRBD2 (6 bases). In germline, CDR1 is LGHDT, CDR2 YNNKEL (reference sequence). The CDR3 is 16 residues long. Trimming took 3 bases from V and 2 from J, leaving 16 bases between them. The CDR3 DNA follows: TGTGCCAGCAGCCACGGAGGGGCAGGGCAACAAGAGACCCAGTACTTC. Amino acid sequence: CASSHGGAGQQETQYF.

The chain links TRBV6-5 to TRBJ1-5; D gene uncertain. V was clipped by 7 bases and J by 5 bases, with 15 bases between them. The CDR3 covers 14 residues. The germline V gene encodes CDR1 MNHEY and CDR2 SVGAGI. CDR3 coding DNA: TGTGCCAGCATCTCGACGGGTCCGGATCAGCCCCAGCATTTT. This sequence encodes CASISTGPDQPQHF.

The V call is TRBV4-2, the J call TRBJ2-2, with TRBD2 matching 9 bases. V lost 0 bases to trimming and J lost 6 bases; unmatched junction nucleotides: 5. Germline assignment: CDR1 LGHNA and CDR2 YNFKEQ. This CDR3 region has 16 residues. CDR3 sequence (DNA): TGTGCCAGCAGCCAAGAGTTAGCGGGAGACGCCGGGGAGCTGTTTTTT. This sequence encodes CASSQELAGDAGELFF.

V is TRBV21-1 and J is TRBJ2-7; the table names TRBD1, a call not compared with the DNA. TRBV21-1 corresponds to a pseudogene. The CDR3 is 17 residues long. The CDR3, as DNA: TGTGCCAGCAGCAAAGTAAAAGGACAGGACGACTCCTACGAGCAGTACTTC. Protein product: CASSKVKGQDDSYEQYF.

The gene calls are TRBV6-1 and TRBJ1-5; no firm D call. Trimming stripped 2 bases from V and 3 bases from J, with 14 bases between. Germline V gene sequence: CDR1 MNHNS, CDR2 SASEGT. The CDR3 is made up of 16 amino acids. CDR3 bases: TGTGCCAGCAGTGAACGGACTCCTCCAAACAATCAGCCCCAGCATTTT. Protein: CASSERTPPNNQPQHF.

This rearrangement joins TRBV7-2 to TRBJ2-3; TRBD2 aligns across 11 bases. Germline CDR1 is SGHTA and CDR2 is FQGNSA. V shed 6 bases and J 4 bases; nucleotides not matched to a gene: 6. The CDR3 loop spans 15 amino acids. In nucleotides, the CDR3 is TGTGCCAGCAGTATCACTAGCGGGAGTTCAGATACGCAGTATTTT. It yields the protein CASSITSGSSDTQYF. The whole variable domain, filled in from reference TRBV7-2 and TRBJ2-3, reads GAGVSQSPSNKVTEKGKDVELRCDPISGHTALYWYRQSLGQGLEFLIYFQGNSAPDKSGLPSDRFSAERTGGSVSTLTIQRTQQEDSAVYLCASSITSGSSDTQYFGPGTRLTVL.

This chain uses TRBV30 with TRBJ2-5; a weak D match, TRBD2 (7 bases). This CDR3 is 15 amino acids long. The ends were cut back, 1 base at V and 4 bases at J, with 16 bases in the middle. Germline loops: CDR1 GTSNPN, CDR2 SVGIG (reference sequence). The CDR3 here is CAWSASWGGLETQYF. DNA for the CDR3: TGTGCCTGGAGTGCCTCGTGGGGGGGGCTAGAGACCCAGTACTTC.

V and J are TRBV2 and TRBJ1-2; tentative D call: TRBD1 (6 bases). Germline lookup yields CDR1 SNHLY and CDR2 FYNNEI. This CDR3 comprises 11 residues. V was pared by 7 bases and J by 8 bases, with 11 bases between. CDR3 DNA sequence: TGTGCCAGCATTCTGACAGGCGGCTACACCTTC. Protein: CASILTGGYTF.

The CDR3 DNA reads TGTGCCAGCAGCTTGGATCGGACTAGCGGGGAGACCCAGTACTTC. Translated, it gives CASSLDRTSGETQYF. The V gene is TRBV5-4, the J gene TRBJ2-5; TRBD2 matches 11 bases. CDR1 SGHNT and CDR2 YYREEE come from the germline V gene (reference sequence). V lost 0 bases and J lost 5; bases outside the gene matches: 3. CDR3 length equals 15 residues.

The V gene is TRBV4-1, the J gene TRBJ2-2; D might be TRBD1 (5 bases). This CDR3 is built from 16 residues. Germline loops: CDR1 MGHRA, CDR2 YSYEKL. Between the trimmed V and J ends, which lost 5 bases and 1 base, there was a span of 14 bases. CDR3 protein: CASSKGPRVNTGELFF. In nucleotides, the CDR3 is TGCGCCAGCAGCAAAGGCCCCAGGGTGAACACCGGGGAGCTGTTTTTT.

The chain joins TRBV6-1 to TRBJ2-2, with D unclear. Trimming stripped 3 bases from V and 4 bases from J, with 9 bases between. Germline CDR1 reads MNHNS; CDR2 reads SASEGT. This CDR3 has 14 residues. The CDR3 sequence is CASSDGSPTGELFF. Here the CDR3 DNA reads TGTGCCAGCAGTGATGGCAGTCCCACCGGGGAGCTGTTTTTT.

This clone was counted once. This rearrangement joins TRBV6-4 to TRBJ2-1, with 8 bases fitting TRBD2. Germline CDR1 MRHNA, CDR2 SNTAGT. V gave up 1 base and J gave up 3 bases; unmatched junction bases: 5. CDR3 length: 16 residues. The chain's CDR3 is CASSDFSGSHYNEQFF. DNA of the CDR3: TGTGCCAGCAGTGACTTCAGCGGGAGCCACTACAATGAGCAGTTCTTC.

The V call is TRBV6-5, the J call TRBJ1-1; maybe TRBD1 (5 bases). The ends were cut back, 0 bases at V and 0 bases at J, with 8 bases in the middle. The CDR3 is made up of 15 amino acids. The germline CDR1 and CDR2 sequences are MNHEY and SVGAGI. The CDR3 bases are TGTGCCAGCAGTTACTCAACGACAGTGAACACTGAAGCTTTCTTT. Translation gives CASSYSTTVNTEAFF.

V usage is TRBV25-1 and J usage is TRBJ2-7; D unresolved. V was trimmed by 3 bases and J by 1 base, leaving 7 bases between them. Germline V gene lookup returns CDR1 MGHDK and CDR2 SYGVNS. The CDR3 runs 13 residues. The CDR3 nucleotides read TGTGCCAGCAGTGATCGGTTTTCCTACGAGCAGTACTTC. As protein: CASSDRFSYEQYF.

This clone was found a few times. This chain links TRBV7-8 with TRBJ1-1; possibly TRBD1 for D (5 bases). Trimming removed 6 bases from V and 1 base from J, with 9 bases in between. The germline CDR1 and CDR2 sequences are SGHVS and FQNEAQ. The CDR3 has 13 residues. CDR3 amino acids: CASSRTRNTEAFF. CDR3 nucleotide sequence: TGTGCCAGCAGTCGGACAAGGAACACTGAAGCTTTCTTT. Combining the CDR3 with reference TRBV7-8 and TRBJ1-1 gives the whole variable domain GAGVSQSPRYKVAKRGQDVALRCDPISGHVSLFWYQQALGQGPEFLTYFQNEAQLDKSGLPSDRFFAERPEGSVSTLKIQRTQQEDSAVYLCASSRTRNTEAFFGQGTRLTVV.

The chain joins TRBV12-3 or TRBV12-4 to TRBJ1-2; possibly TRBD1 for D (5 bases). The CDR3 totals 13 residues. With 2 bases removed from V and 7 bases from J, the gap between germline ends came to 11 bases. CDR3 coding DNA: TGTGCCAGCAGTTTAATCGGGGGGGGTGGCTACACCTTC. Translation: CASSLIGGGGYTF.

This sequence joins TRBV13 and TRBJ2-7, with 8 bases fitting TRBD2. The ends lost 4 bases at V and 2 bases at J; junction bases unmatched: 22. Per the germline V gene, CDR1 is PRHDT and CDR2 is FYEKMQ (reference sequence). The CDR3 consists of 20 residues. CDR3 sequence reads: CASSSAGMGGDLAGAYEQYF. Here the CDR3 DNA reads TGTGCCAGCAGCTCGGCCGGAATGGGTGGGGATCTAGCGGGCGCCTACGAGCAGTACTTC.

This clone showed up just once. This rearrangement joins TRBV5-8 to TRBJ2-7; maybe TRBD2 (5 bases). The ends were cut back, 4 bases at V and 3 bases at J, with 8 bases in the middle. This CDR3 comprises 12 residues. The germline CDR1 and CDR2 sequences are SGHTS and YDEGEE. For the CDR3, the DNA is TGTGCCAGCAGCCCCCGGGGCTACGAGCAGTACTTC. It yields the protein CASSPRGYEQYF.

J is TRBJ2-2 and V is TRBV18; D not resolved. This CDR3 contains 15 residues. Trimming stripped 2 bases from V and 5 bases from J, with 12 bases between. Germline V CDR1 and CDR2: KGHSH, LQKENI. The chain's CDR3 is CASSPISGRTGELFF. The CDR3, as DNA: TGTGCCAGCTCACCAATCTCTGGGCGAACCGGGGAGCTGTTTTTT.

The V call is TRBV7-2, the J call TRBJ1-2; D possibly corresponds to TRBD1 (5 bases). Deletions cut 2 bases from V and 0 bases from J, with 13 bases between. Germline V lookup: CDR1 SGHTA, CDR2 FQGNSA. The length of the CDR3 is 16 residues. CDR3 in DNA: TGTGCCAGCAGCTTAATGCAGGGAAGAGCTAACTATGGCTACACCTTC. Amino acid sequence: CASSLMQGRANYGYTF.

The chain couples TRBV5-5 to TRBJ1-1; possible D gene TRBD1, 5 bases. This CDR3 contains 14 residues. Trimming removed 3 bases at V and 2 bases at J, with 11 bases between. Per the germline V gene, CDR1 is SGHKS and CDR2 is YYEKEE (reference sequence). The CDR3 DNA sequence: TGTGCCAGCAGCTCCCGCGGGGCCAACACTGAAGCTTTCTTT. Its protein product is CASSSRGANTEAFF.

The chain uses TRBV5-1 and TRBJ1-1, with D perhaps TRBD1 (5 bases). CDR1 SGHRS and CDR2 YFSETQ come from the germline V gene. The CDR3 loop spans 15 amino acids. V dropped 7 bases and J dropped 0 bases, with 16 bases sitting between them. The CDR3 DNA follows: TGCGCCAGCCCCCCTCCGGGGGTAGTGAACACTGAAGCTTTCTTT. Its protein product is CASPPPGVVNTEAFF. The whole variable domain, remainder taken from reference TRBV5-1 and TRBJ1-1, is KAGVTQTPRYLIKTRGQQVTLSCSPISGHRSVSWYQQTPGQGLQFLFEYFSETQRNKGNFPGRFSGRQFSNSRSEMNVSTLELGDSALYLCASPPPGVVNTEAFFGQGTRLTVV.

In DNA form, the CDR3 reads TGTGCCAGCAGCTTGTCAGCGGGAGGAATCTACGAGCAGTACTTC. Translated: CASSLSAGGIYEQYF. The chain combines TRBV5-4 with TRBJ2-7; TRBD2 agrees at 9 bases. There are 15 residues in the CDR3. V lost 1 base, J lost 3 bases, and 5 bases stayed unmatched. In germline, CDR1 is SGHNT, CDR2 YYREEE (reference sequence).

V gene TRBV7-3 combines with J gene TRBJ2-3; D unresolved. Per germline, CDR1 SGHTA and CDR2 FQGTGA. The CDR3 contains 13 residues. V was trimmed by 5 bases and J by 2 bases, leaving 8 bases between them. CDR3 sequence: CASSRALTDTQYF. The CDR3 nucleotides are TGTGCCAGCAGCCGCGCCCTCACAGATACGCAGTATTTT.

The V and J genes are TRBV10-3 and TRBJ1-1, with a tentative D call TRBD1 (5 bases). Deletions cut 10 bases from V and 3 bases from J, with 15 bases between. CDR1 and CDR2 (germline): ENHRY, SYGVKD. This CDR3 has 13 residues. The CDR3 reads CAKRAREDTEAFF. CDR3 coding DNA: TGTGCCAAACGGGCCAGGGAGGACACTGAAGCTTTCTTT.